The following is a T cell receptor beta chain sequence with its context. Exclusions: uncontrolled infection, other autoimmune disease, pregnancy, lactation. The diagnostic basis comprised clinical symptoms, serum thyroxine and TRAb, thyroid ultrasound and orbital computed tomography. The data originate from a study of T cells in Graves' hyperthyroidism and ophthalmopathy. RNA transcripts yielded amplified TCR beta CDR3 regions. Initially, a first-round RT-PCR of the TCR CDR3 employed the HTBI primer set. From the multiplex PCR reads, TCRdb called clonotypes with MiXCR, one entry per CDR3 protein. The sample records about 290,000 distinct CDR3 sequences, approximately 14% being singletons. This TCR derives from a woman in her forties with Graves' hyperthyroidism. Material for sequencing was blood.

The chain's CDR3 is CAISVDSNQPQHF. CDR3 sequence (DNA): TGTGCCATCTCCGTTGATAGCAATCAGCCCCAGCATTTT. The J gene is TRBJ1-5, the V gene TRBV10-3, with D hard to call. The V and J ends lost 8 bases and 0 bases respectively, with 8 bases between them. Germline V CDR1 and CDR2: ENHRY, SYGVKD. This CDR3 comprises 13 residues.